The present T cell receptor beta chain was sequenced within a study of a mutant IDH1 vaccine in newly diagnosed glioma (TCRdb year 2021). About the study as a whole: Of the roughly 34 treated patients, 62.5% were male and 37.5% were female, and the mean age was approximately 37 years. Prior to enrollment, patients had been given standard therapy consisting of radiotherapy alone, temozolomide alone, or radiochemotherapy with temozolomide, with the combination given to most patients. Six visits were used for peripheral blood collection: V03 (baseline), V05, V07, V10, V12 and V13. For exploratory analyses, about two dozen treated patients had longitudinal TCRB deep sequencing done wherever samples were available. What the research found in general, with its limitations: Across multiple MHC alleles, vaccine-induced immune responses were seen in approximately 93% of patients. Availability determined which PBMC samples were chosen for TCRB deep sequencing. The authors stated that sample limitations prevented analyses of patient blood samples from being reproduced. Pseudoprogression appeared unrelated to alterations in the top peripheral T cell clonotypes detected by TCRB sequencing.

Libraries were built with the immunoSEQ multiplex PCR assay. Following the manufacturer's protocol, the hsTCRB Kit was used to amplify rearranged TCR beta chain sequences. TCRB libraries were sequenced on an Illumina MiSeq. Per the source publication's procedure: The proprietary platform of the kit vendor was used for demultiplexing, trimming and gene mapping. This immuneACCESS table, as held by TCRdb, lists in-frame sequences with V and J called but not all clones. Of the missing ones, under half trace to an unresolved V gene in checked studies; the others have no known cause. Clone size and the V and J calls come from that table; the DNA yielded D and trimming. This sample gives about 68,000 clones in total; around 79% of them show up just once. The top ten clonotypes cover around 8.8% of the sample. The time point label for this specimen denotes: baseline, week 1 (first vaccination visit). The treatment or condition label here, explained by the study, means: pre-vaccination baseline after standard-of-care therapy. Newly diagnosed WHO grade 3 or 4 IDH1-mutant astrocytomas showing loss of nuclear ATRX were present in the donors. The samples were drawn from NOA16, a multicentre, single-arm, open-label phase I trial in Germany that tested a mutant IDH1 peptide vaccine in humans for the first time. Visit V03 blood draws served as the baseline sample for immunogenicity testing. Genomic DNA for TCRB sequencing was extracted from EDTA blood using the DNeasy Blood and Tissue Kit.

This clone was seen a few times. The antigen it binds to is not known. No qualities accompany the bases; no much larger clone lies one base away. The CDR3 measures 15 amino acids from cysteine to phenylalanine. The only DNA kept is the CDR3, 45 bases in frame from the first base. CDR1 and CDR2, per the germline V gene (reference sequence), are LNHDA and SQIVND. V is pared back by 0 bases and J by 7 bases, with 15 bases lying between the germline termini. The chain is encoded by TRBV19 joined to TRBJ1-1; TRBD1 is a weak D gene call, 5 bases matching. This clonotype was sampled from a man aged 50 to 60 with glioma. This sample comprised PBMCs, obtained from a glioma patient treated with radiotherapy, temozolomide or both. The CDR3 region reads CASSIDRQTRGEAFF. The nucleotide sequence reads TGTGCCAGTAGTATAGATCGGCAGACAAGGGGTGAAGCTTTCTTT.